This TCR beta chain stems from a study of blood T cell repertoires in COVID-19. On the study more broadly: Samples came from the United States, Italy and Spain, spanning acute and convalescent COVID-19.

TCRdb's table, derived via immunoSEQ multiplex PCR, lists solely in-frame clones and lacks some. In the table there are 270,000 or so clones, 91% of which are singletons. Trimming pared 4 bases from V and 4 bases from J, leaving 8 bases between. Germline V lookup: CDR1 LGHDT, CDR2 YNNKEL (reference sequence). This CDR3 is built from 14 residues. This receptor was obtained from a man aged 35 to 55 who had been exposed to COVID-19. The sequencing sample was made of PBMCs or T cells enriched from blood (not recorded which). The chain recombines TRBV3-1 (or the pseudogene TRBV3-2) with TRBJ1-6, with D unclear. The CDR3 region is CASSRREYNSPLHF. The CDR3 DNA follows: TGTGCCAGCAGCCGCCGGGAGTATAATTCACCCCTCCACTTT.